This TCR beta chain comes out of a study of cytomegalovirus exposure and HLA in healthy donors. Whole-study results and caveats: Sequences of the TCR beta chain were said to predict the HLA-A and HLA-B alleles of most subjects accurately. Analyses of presence and absence presupposed an approximately uniform sequencing depth across donors. Previous analysis showed most TCR beta V segments were productive about 90% or about 30% of the time.

A remark on this clone: As yet, its antigen is unknown.

PCR used 60 Vbeta primers and 13 Jbeta primers. TCRdb's copy holds only in-frame clones and misses some; the assay was immunoSEQ multiplex PCR. The sample has roughly 180,000 clones, 75% to 85% seen once. Germline V lookup: CDR1 LNHDA, CDR2 SQIVND (reference sequence). Trimming took 5 bases from V and 3 from J, leaving 11 bases between them. The CDR3 extends over 14 amino acids. The chain joins TRBV19 to TRBJ1-5; maybe TRBD1 (6 bases). Input material: PBMCs. The clonotype was recovered from a man aged 25-45 years in good health and CMV-seropositive. CDR3 bases: TGTGCCAGTAGTTCGACAGGACACAATCAGCCCCAGCATTTT. Translating it yields CASSSTGHNQPQHF.